These 7 T cell receptor beta chains share one sample of origin, sequenced in a study of T cell responses to AZD1222 COVID-19 vaccine. The method was immunoSEQ multiplex PCR; TCRdb's version includes in-frame clones alone and lacks a portion of them. The table has 96,000 or so clones, 80% to 90% seen once; the top ten hold 1.6%. The specimen comprised peripheral blood, sampled on day 0 of AZD1222 vaccination. These receptors all come from an adult in good health.

This CDR3 reads CASSGQGAYNSPLHF. The CDR3 bases are TGTGCCAGCAGTGGACAGGGGGCCTATAATTCACCCCTCCACTTT. The chain carries TRBV6-6 and TRBJ1-6; 10 bases agree with TRBD1. The germline CDR1 and CDR2 sequences are MNHNY and SVGAGI (reference sequence). J lost 2 bases, V lost 5 bases, and 0 bases had no gene match. The CDR3 extends over 15 amino acids.

In DNA form, the CDR3 reads TGTGCCAGTAATCGGGGGGAAACCTACGAGCAGTACTTC. Protein sequence: CASNRGETYEQYF. V gene TRBV19 combines with J gene TRBJ2-7; 7 nucleotides align to TRBD2. Germline V gene sequence: CDR1 LNHDA, CDR2 SQIVND (reference sequence). The CDR3 is 13 residues long. J lost 2 bases, V lost 7 bases, and 5 bases had no gene match.

The CDR3 protein is CAWNRLLASGNTIYF. The DNA of the CDR3 is TGTGCCTGGAATAGACTCCTGGCCTCTGGAAACACCATATATTTT. The rearrangement joins TRBV30 to TRBJ1-3, with D uncertain. V was shortened by 4 bases and J by 0 bases, with 13 bases between the two germline ends. This CDR3 is built from 15 residues. Germline V CDR1 and CDR2: GTSNPN, SVGIG (reference sequence).

This clone is a singleton in its sample. The chain links TRBV3-1 (or the pseudogene TRBV3-2) to TRBJ1-1, with a tentative D call TRBD1 (5 bases). The V end was cut by 2 bases, the J end by 11 bases, with 15 bases between. Germline V gives CDR1 LGHDT, CDR2 YNNKEL (reference sequence). This CDR3 region has 13 residues. This chain's CDR3 is CASSQTRDERAFF. CDR3 in DNA: TGTGCCAGCAGCCAAACCCGGGACGAAAGGGCTTTCTTT.

The chain combines TRBV3-1 (or the pseudogene TRBV3-2) with TRBJ1-2; weak D call: TRBD1 (5 bases). Trimming pared 7 bases from V and 8 bases from J, leaving 20 bases between. The germline gives CDR1 LGHDT, CDR2 YNNKEL (reference sequence). The CDR3 runs 14 residues. Here the CDR3 reads CASTQWGGKKGYTF. CDR3 coding DNA: TGTGCCAGCACGCAGTGGGGGGGAAAAAAGGGCTACACCTTC.

V and J are TRBV19 and TRBJ1-2; TRBD1 aligns across 8 bases. This CDR3 has 13 amino acids. Looked up from germline, CDR1 is LNHDA and CDR2 is SQIVND (reference sequence). Losses at the gene ends were 6 bases for V and 6 bases for J; bases not matched to a gene: 6. The CDR3 here is CASRPQGEDGYTF. The CDR3, as DNA: TGTGCCAGTAGACCACAGGGGGAAGATGGCTACACCTTC.

V and J are TRBV4-2 and TRBJ1-5, with D possibly TRBD1 on 5 matching bases. V lost 0 bases, J lost 7 bases, and 7 bases lay in between. CDR3 length: 13 residues. CDR1 and CDR2 from the germline V gene are LGHNA and YNFKEQ. CDR3 sequence: CASSQEGRQPQHF. The CDR3 DNA follows: TGTGCCAGCAGCCAAGAGGGGCGGCAGCCCCAGCATTTT.